This entry lists 24 T cell receptor beta chains sequenced from one sample in a study of T-cell reconstitution after alpha-beta-depleted transplantation in children. Unique molecular identifiers were incorporated when the TCRbeta library was constructed. Via MiXCR, TCRdb re-called the PCR reads, giving one row per CDR3 protein. The sample includes under 750,000 distinct CDR3 sequences, around 23% seen only once; the top ten take less than 15%. This sample comprised PBMCs, mostly from graft donor cells, obtained 360 days after TCRalphabeta/CD19-depleted stem cell transplant. These receptors all stem from a boy in the first two years of life who had a stem cell transplant for acute myeloid leukemia, so the T cells may come from the graft donor.

This sequence joins TRBV12-3 or TRBV12-4 and TRBJ2-5, with a weak D call TRBD2 (5 bases). V lost 10 bases to trimming and J lost 1 base, with 13 bases between them. This CDR3 is built from 13 residues. The CDR3 coding sequence is TGTGCCACCATGGACTGGCGCCAAGAGACCCAGTACTTC. It specifies CATMDWRQETQYF.

This clonotype was seen ten or more times. This rearrangement joins TRBV27 to TRBJ1-1; TRBD1 matches 11 bases. CDR1 and CDR2 (germline): MNHEY, SMNVEV (reference sequence). V gave up 5 bases and J gave up 10 bases; unmatched junction bases: 6. The CDR3 loop spans 13 amino acids. The CDR3 region has the DNA TGTGCCAGCAGTAGACCGGACAGGGGGCGAGCTTTCTTT. This encodes CASSRPDRGRAFF.

Many counts were recorded for this clonotype. The chain recombines TRBV6-2 or TRBV6-3 with TRBJ2-3; tentatively, D is TRBD1 (6 bases). Germline values: CDR1 MNHEY, CDR2 SVGEGT. Between the trimmed V and J ends, which lost 2 bases and 2 bases, there was a span of 8 bases. This CDR3 is 14 amino acids long. In nucleotides, the CDR3 is TGTGCCAGCAGTTACGGACAGTACACAGATACGCAGTATTTT. This codes for CASSYGQYTDTQYF.

This chain joins TRBV6-5 and TRBJ1-2, with 7 bases lining up with TRBD1. V lost 0 bases and J lost 5; bases outside the gene matches: 6. Per the germline V gene, CDR1 is MNHEY and CDR2 is SVGAGI. The CDR3 extends over 15 amino acids. CDR3 sequence reads: CASSYSKQGFYGYTF. Written as DNA, the CDR3 is TGTGCCAGCAGTTACTCGAAACAGGGGTTTTATGGCTACACCTTC.

This clonotype was counted a single time. The CDR3 sequence: CASSSLDFGPSSYEQYV. The CDR3 bases are TGTGCCAGCAGCTCCCTAGACTTTGGTCCTTCCTCCTACGAGCAGTACGTC. J is TRBJ2-7 and V is TRBV13; no definite D call. Per the germline V gene, CDR1 is PRHDT and CDR2 is FYEKMQ (reference sequence). The CDR3 is made up of 17 amino acids. Trimming left V 4 bases short and J 0 bases short, with 19 bases between.

This chain uses TRBV27 with TRBJ2-7; TRBD1 matches at 9 bases. The V segment lost 6 bases and the J segment 4 bases; nucleotides outside the gene matches: 4. This CDR3 region has 13 residues. In germline, CDR1 is MNHEY, CDR2 SMNVEV (reference sequence). CDR3: CASRGTGPYEQYV. In nucleotides, the CDR3 is TGTGCCAGCAGAGGGACAGGGCCGTACGAGCAGTACGTC.

This clonotype was recorded a few times. The chain is built from TRBV20-1 and TRBJ2-7; tentative D call: TRBD1 (7 bases). The V and J ends lost 2 bases and 5 bases respectively, with 13 bases between them. The CDR3 covers 13 residues. CDR1 and CDR2 from the germline V gene are DFQATT and SNEGSKA (reference sequence). The CDR3: CSARTGDWDEQYF. CDR3 DNA sequence: TGCAGTGCTAGAACAGGGGACTGGGACGAGCAGTACTTC.

This clonotype was picked up a small number of times. The chain carries TRBV20-1 and TRBJ1-2, with TRBD1 as a possible D gene (5 bases). CDR3 length equals 13 residues. Trimming removed 0 bases at V and 3 bases at J, with 8 bases between. The germline gives CDR1 DFQATT, CDR2 SNEGSKA (reference sequence). This CDR3 reads CSARDRGYYGYTF. DNA for the CDR3: TGCAGTGCTAGAGATCGGGGCTACTATGGCTACACCTTC.

This clonotype was seen more than once but under ten times. The chain joins TRBV14 to TRBJ2-1; a weak D match, TRBD2 (6 bases). Per the germline V gene, CDR1 is SGHDN and CDR2 is FVKESK. This CDR3 region has 13 residues. V dropped 0 bases and J dropped 9 bases, with 9 bases sitting between them. CDR3 residues: CASSQEWRGEQFF. CDR3 DNA: TGTGCCAGCAGCCAAGAGTGGAGGGGTGAGCAGTTCTTC.

A few counts support this clonotype. This chain connects TRBV6-1 to TRBJ2-3, with 7 bases aligning to TRBD1. The V and J ends lost 6 bases and 5 bases, in that order; junction bases with no gene match: 8. Germline loops: CDR1 MNHNS, CDR2 SASEGT. There are 14 residues in the CDR3. The CDR3 DNA reads as TGTGCCAGCAGGCTTACAGGGGTGGGAGATACGCAGTATTTT. Amino acid sequence: CASRLTGVGDTQYF.

The chain combines TRBV12-3 or TRBV12-4 with TRBJ2-6; tentative D call: TRBD1 (6 bases). The CDR3 length is 17 residues. Trimming pared 2 bases from V and 0 bases from J, leaving 11 bases between. The DNA of the CDR3 is TGTGCCAGCAGTTTAAGACAGGTTAACTCTGGGGCCAACGTCCTGACTTTC. This codes for CASSLRQVNSGANVLTF.

The chain has TRBV20-1 and TRBJ2-1; TRBD2 agrees at 10 bases. V lost 6 bases to trimming and J lost 4 bases; unmatched junction nucleotides: 12. CDR3 size: 16 residues. The germline V gene encodes CDR1 DFQATT and CDR2 SNEGSKA (reference sequence). The CDR3 reads CSARRMRAGGYNEQFF. CDR3 in DNA: TGCAGTGCCAGGAGGATGCGAGCGGGGGGGTACAATGAGCAGTTCTTC.

The rearrangement joins TRBV20-1 to TRBJ2-3; D may correspond to TRBD1 or TRBD2 (5 bases each). V lost 7 bases and J lost 6, with 17 bases in between. This CDR3 comprises 13 residues. Germline V CDR1 and CDR2: DFQATT, SNEGSKA (reference sequence). CDR3 loop: CSVSRGLGDTQYF. The CDR3 bases are TGCAGTGTCTCGAGGGGTTTAGGCGATACGCAGTATTTT.

The chain's CDR3 is CASSRKGLAGGDSTDTQYF. The CDR3 bases are TGTGCCAGCAGCCGGAAGGGGTTGGCGGGGGGCGACAGCACAGATACGCAGTATTTT. J is TRBJ2-3 and V is TRBV4-2; 8 nucleotides match TRBD2. Trimming removed 4 bases from V and 0 bases from J; junction bases left unmatched: 15. The CDR3 consists of 19 residues. Germline-derived CDR1 and CDR2 are LGHNA and YNFKEQ.

Remarks on this clonotype: A much larger clone differs from this one at a single base, so this may be a read error. The final CDR3 position lacks the conserved phenylalanine or tryptophan, pointing to a likely read error. The rearrangement uses TRBV29-1 and TRBJ2-1; possible D gene TRBD2, 5 bases. Deletions cut 1 base from V and 10 bases from J, with 14 bases between. The CDR3 sequence is 13 residues long. Germline loops: CDR1 SQVTM, CDR2 ANQGSEA. The CDR3: CSVEGMGVKEQFY. CDR3 in DNA: TGCAGCGTTGAAGGTATGGGAGTTAAGGAGCAGTTCTAC.

This clonotype was seen many times. The V and J genes are TRBV20-1 and TRBJ2-5; 7 bases are a match to TRBD1. Unmatched junction bases numbered 8, after V lost 6 bases and J lost 4 bases. CDR3 length equals 13 residues. Germline V lookup: CDR1 DFQATT, CDR2 SNEGSKA (reference sequence). The CDR3 sequence: CSANRQGTETQYF. The CDR3 DNA is TGCAGTGCCAACCGACAGGGAACAGAGACCCAGTACTTC.

This clonotype came up many times. The DNA for the CDR3 is TGTGCCAGCTCACGGGGGGATCAAGAGACCCAGTACTTC. Its protein product is CASSRGDQETQYF. The rearrangement links TRBV7-2 to TRBJ2-5; 7 bases are shared with TRBD2. The V and J ends lost 8 bases and 2 bases, in that order; junction bases with no gene match: 5. The CDR3 is made up of 13 amino acids. CDR1 and CDR2 from the germline V gene are SGHTA and FQGNSA. Complete variable domain (other parts from reference TRBV7-2 and TRBJ2-5): GAGVSQSPSNKVTEKGKDVELRCDPISGHTALYWYRQSLGQGLEFLIYFQGNSAPDKSGLPSDRFSAERTGGSVSTLTIQRTQQEDSAVYLCASSRGDQETQYFGPGTRLLVL.

This clonotype showed up just once. V gene TRBV20-1 combines with J gene TRBJ2-1; a possible D gene is TRBD2 (5 bases). Trimming removed 5 bases at V and 1 base at J, with 18 bases between. Germline loops: CDR1 DFQATT, CDR2 SNEGSKA (reference sequence). The CDR3 runs to 16 residues. The CDR3: CSAGPLGAESYNEQFF. CDR3 sequence (DNA): TGCAGTGCTGGACCCTTGGGAGCGGAATCCTACAATGAGCAGTTCTTC.

There are a few counts of this clonotype. CDR3 loop: CSPIMRWEDGYTF. The CDR3, as DNA: TGCAGCCCAATAATGAGGTGGGAGGATGGCTACACCTTC. V is TRBV20-1 and J is TRBJ1-2, with no clear D. This CDR3 is built from 13 residues. CDR1 is DFQATT and CDR2 is SNEGSKA in the germline V gene (reference sequence).

This chain joins TRBV11-3 and TRBJ2-3; tentatively, D is TRBD1 (6 bases). From germline, CDR1 is SGHNT and CDR2 YENEEA. The CDR3 contains 12 residues. V was clipped by 9 bases and J by 3 bases, with 10 bases between them. The CDR3 loop reads CASNRETDTQYF. CDR3 sequence (DNA): TGTGCCAGTAACAGGGAAACAGATACGCAGTATTTT. The full variable domain, its missing parts supplied by reference TRBV11-3 and TRBJ2-3, is EAGVVQSPRYKIIEKKQPVAFWCNPISGHNTLYWYLQNLGQGPELLIRYENEEAVDDSQLPKDRFSAERLKGVDSTLKIQPAELGDSAVYLCASNRETDTQYFGPGTRLTVL.

This clonotype was detected ten times or more. The rearrangement links TRBV6-2 or TRBV6-3 to TRBJ1-2, with 9 positions matching TRBD1. With 5 bases clipped from V and 0 bases from J, the junction kept 7 bases outside the gene matches. CDR3 length equals 16 residues. CDR1 is MNHEY and CDR2 is SVGEGT in the germline V gene. The CDR3 is CASSLTGGASNYGYTF. The CDR3 bases are TGTGCCAGCAGTCTAACAGGGGGCGCTTCTAACTATGGCTACACCTTC.

The chain employs TRBV12-5 and TRBJ2-1, with 9 bases identical to TRBD2. The CDR3 loop spans 14 amino acids. The V gene end was trimmed by 10 bases and the J gene end by 8 bases; junction bases not matched to a gene: 12. Germline CDR1 and CDR2: LGHNT and FRNRAP. The CDR3 DNA sequence: TGTGCTATAGGGGGCGGGGGGGGCAAACATGAGCAGTTCTTC. Its translation is CAIGGGGGKHEQFF.

In this sample, this clonotype turned up many times. The chain joins TRBV24-1 to TRBJ2-1, with D uncertain. The CDR3 consists of 14 residues. V gave up 3 bases and J gave up 1 base, with 6 bases separating them. Germline loops: CDR1 KGHDR, CDR2 SFDVKD. The CDR3 region is CATSDRSSYNEQFF. As DNA, the CDR3 is TGTGCCACCAGTGATAGGAGTTCCTACAATGAGCAGTTCTTC.

This clonotype showed up many times. This rearrangement joins TRBV20-1 to TRBJ2-7, with D perhaps TRBD1 or TRBD2 (6 bases each). This CDR3 has 13 amino acids. Germline-derived CDR1 and CDR2 are DFQATT and SNEGSKA (reference sequence). The V end lost 2 bases, the J end lost 3 bases, and 11 bases lay between the germline ends. In DNA form, the CDR3 reads TGCAGTGCTAGAAGGCGGGACAACTACGAGCAGTACGTC. Protein sequence: CSARRRDNYEQYV.